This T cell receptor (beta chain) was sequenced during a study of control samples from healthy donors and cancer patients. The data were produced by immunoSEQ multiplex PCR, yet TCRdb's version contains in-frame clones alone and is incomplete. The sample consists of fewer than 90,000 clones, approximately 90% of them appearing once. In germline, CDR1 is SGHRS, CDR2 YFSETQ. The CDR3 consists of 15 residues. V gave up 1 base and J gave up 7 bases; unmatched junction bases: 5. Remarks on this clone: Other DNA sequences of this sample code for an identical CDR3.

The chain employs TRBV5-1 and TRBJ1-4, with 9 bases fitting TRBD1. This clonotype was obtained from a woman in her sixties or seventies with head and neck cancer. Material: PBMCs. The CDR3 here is CASSLTGGGGEKLFF. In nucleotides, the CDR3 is TGCGCCAGCAGCTTGACAGGGGGCGGGGGTGAAAAACTGTTTTTT.